The source of this T cell receptor (beta chain) is a study of blood T cells in healthy people across ages. Trimming took 4 bases from V and 4 from J; bases not matched to a gene: 4. This CDR3 has 15 amino acids. Germline V CDR1 and CDR2: MNHEY, SMNVEV (reference sequence). General study points: Aged donors had fewer naive CD4+ cells and lower diversity than long-lived donors. Per million T cells, the diversity of TCR beta decreased roughly linearly as age advanced.

This clonotype occurred a few times. Its antigen is unidentified. For the second PCR, which ran for about 6 to 11 cycles, a sample-barcoded 5' primer and a J-beta primer mix were used. Every single cDNA molecule received a tag from a template-switch adaptor with 12 random nucleotides. TCRdb reprocessed the 5' RACE reads via MiXCR and lists one record per CDR3 protein. The table includes about 1.6 million distinct CDR3 sequences, about 32% detected once. Caucasian, healthy and from Russia, the donors were aged between about 6 and 100. The rearrangement uses TRBV27 and TRBJ2-3, with 11 bases aligning to TRBD2. The material sequenced was blood. This TCR was sampled from a woman in her thirties in good health. The CDR3 reads CASSSSGGRSDTQYF. CDR3 DNA: TGTGCCAGCAGTTCTAGCGGGGGGCGCTCAGATACGCAGTATTTT.